The next 31 T cell receptor beta chains were all read from a single sample in a study of neoadjuvant anti-PD-1 for oral cavity cancer. Generated by immunoSEQ multiplex PCR, the TCRdb table keeps only in-frame clones and is missing some. In the table there are 68,000 or so clones, roughly 84% of which are singletons. Time point noted: after neoadjuvant nivolumab, at surgical resection. Sequencing was performed on PBMCs, taken after nivolumab (anti-PD-1) treatment. The receptors shown here come from a person aged 35 to 85 with oral cavity squamous cell carcinoma.

The genes are TRBV28 and TRBJ1-2; D gene ambiguous. This CDR3 is 12 amino acids long. Germline loops: CDR1 MDHEN, CDR2 SYDVKM. Deletions cut 5 bases from V and 4 bases from J, with 8 bases between. The CDR3 sequence is CASSRLGYGYTF. The CDR3 DNA is TGTGCCAGCAGTCGCCTGGGCTATGGCTACACCTTC.

V and J are TRBV4-1 and TRBJ2-3; D is undetermined. The CDR3 length is 12 residues. V lost 0 bases to trimming and J lost 8 bases, with 6 bases between them. The germline V gene has CDR1 MGHRA and CDR2 YSYEKL. DNA for the CDR3: TGCGCCAGCAGCCAAGAAGGGATTACGCAGTATTTT. Its translation is CASSQEGITQYF.

This chain connects TRBV5-1 to TRBJ2-1; perhaps TRBD2 as D (6 bases). The ends were cut back, 0 bases at V and 5 bases at J, with 15 bases in the middle. CDR1 is SGHRS and CDR2 is YFSETQ in the germline V gene. This CDR3 spans 16 amino acids. The CDR3 region is CASSLVAGNAHNEQFF. CDR3 nucleotides: TGCGCCAGCAGCTTGGTGGCGGGAAACGCCCACAATGAGCAGTTCTTC.

This clone has just a few counts. This sequence joins TRBV11-2 and TRBJ2-4, with a possible D match to TRBD2 (6 bases). The CDR3 has 13 residues. Germline CDR1 reads SGHAT; CDR2 reads FQNNGV. Trimming took 4 bases from V and 8 from J, leaving 12 bases between them. CDR3 in DNA: TGTGCCAGCAGCTACGGCCGGGAGCACATTCAGTACTTC. It specifies CASSYGREHIQYF.

The chain joins TRBV6-5 to TRBJ1-2; D is unclear. Looked up from germline, CDR1 is MNHEY and CDR2 is SVGAGI. CDR3 size: 13 residues. V was clipped by 5 bases and J by 4 bases, with 11 bases between them. CDR3 in DNA: TGTGCCAGCAGTCCAAGGAACGGCTATGGCTACACCTTC. Its translation: CASSPRNGYGYTF.

This chain joins TRBV2 and TRBJ2-2, with D tentatively TRBD2 (6 bases). Trimming removed 4 bases from V and 5 bases from J, with 11 bases in between. Per germline, CDR1 SNHLY and CDR2 FYNNEI. This CDR3 comprises 14 residues. The CDR3 DNA is TGTGCCAGCAGTGGAGTTGGGGGGACCGGGGAGCTGTTTTTT. It specifies CASSGVGGTGELFF.

V usage is TRBV30 and J usage is TRBJ2-2; D is unclear. The CDR3 is 15 amino acids. The V end was cut by 0 bases, the J end by 1 base, with 9 bases between. CDR1 is GTSNPN and CDR2 is SVGIG in the germline V gene (reference sequence). The CDR3 is CAWSVMMRNTGELFF. CDR3 coding DNA: TGTGCCTGGAGTGTCATGATGCGGAACACCGGGGAGCTGTTTTTT.

The chain employs TRBV5-4 and TRBJ2-2, with 8 bases aligning to TRBD2. This CDR3 region has 13 residues. Germline values: CDR1 SGHNT, CDR2 YYREEE (reference sequence). The V gene end was trimmed by 9 bases and the J gene end by 4 bases; junction bases not matched to a gene: 5. CDR3 loop: CATTSGSTGELFF. The CDR3 DNA reads as TGTGCCACTACTAGCGGCTCCACCGGGGAGCTGTTTTTT.

The rearrangement links TRBV5-1 to TRBJ1-3, with no clear D. Germline CDR1 and CDR2: SGHRS and YFSETQ. The V end lost 0 bases, the J end lost 8 bases, and 6 bases lay between the germline ends. This CDR3 has 12 residues. CDR3 in DNA: TGCGCCAGCAGCTTGGATGGTTACACCATATATTTT. This translates into CASSLDGYTIYF.

The chain is built from TRBV7-2 and TRBJ1-5; the D gene is possibly TRBD1 (5 bases). V was clipped by 1 base and J by 7 bases, with 17 bases between them. The CDR3 has 16 amino acids. Germline V gene lookup returns CDR1 SGHTA and CDR2 FQGNSA. CDR3 sequence: CASSLVGLGEGQPQHF. The CDR3 bases are TGTGCCAGCAGCTTAGTGGGTCTGGGGGAAGGCCAGCCCCAGCATTTT. The full variable domain, rest sourced from reference TRBV7-2 and TRBJ1-5, is GAGVSQSPSNKVTEKGKDVELRCDPISGHTALYWYRQSLGQGLEFLIYFQGNSAPDKSGLPSDRFSAERTGGSVSTLTIQRTQQEDSAVYLCASSLVGLGEGQPQHFGDGTRLSIL.

This clone occurred a few times. CDR3 amino acids: CASSFYSGSQETQYF. For the CDR3, the DNA is TGTGCCAGCAGTTTTTATAGCGGGAGCCAAGAGACCCAGTACTTC. The chain links TRBV6-5 to TRBJ2-5, with TRBD2 matching over 9 bases. Germline-derived CDR1 and CDR2 are MNHEY and SVGAGI. The CDR3 is 15 residues long. The V segment lost 4 bases and the J segment 1 base; nucleotides outside the gene matches: 4.

The rearrangement joins TRBV10-2 to TRBJ1-2; TRBD1 aligns across 11 bases. The CDR3 totals 16 residues. The V gene end was trimmed by 2 bases and the J gene end by 8 bases; junction bases not matched to a gene: 10. Germline V gene data show CDR1 as WSHSY and CDR2 as SAAADI. CDR3 protein: CASSETQRTGGQGYTF. In nucleotides, the CDR3 is TGCGCCAGCAGTGAGACTCAACGGACAGGGGGCCAGGGCTACACCTTC.

This rearrangement joins TRBV7-8 to TRBJ1-4; D not resolved. The CDR3 consists of 15 residues. With 2 bases removed from V and 0 bases from J, the gap between germline ends came to 7 bases. In germline, CDR1 is SGHVS, CDR2 FQNEAQ. As DNA, the CDR3 is TGTGCCAGCAGCTTATCTCCAACAACTAATGAAAAACTGTTTTTT. Its protein is CASSLSPTTNEKLFF.

V usage is TRBV5-4 and J usage is TRBJ2-1; 12 nucleotides match TRBD2. CDR1 SGHNT and CDR2 YYREEE come from the germline V gene (reference sequence). With 3 bases clipped from V and 1 base from J, the junction kept 8 bases outside the gene matches. This CDR3 has 18 amino acids. The CDR3 reads CASSSRLAGVVSYNEQFF. Written as DNA, the CDR3 is TGTGCCAGCAGCTCCCGACTAGCGGGAGTCGTGTCCTACAATGAGCAGTTCTTC.

This clone turned up a few times. The J gene is TRBJ1-5, the V gene TRBV7-2; D is undetermined. The CDR3 loop spans 14 amino acids. The germline V gene encodes CDR1 SGHTA and CDR2 FQGNSA. Between the trimmed V and J ends, which lost 5 bases and 6 bases, there was a span of 14 bases. The CDR3 DNA follows: TGTGCCAGCAGCCGATCCAGTGATGGTCAGCCCCAGCATTTT. This gives the protein CASSRSSDGQPQHF.

This clone has a handful of counts. This chain links TRBV25-1 with TRBJ2-7; possibly TRBD2 for D (5 bases). Looked up from germline, CDR1 is MGHDK and CDR2 is SYGVNS. The CDR3 extends over 15 amino acids. The V and J ends lost 5 bases and 0 bases respectively, with 14 bases between them. CDR3 DNA sequence: TGTGCCAGCAGTAGCGCTAACCGGGGCTCCTACGAGCAGTACTTC. Its protein is CASSSANRGSYEQYF.

The chain is built from TRBV2 and TRBJ2-2; D is undetermined. With 0 bases removed from V and 5 bases from J, the gap between germline ends came to 16 bases. The CDR3 is made up of 17 amino acids. CDR1 and CDR2 (germline): SNHLY, FYNNEI. The CDR3: CASSEAFGSLATGELFF. In DNA, the CDR3 is TGTGCCAGCAGTGAAGCGTTTGGCAGCTTGGCTACCGGGGAGCTGTTTTTT. Looking up the rest from reference TRBV2 and TRBJ2-2 gives the full variable domain: EPEVTQTPSHQVTQMGQEVILRCVPISNHLYFYWYRQILGQKVEFLVSFYNNEISEKSEIFDDQFSVERPDGSNFTLKIRSTKLEDSAMYFCASSEAFGSLATGELFFGEGSRLTVL.

The gene calls are TRBV7-9 and TRBJ2-3; TRBD1 agrees at 7 bases. The CDR3 is 16 residues long. Germline-derived CDR1 and CDR2 are SEHNR and FQNEAQ (reference sequence). Unmatched junction bases numbered 11, after V lost 3 bases and J lost 5 bases. This CDR3 is CASSFSTGKVRDTQYF. The CDR3 bases are TGTGCCAGCAGCTTTTCGACAGGGAAGGTGAGAGATACGCAGTATTTT. The full variable domain, rest sourced from reference TRBV7-9 and TRBJ2-3, is DTGVSQNPRHKITKRGQNVTFRCDPISEHNRLYWYRQTLGQGPEFLTYFQNEAQLEKSRLLSDRFSAERPKGSFSTLEIQRTEQGDSAMYLCASSFSTGKVRDTQYFGPGTRLTVL.

The V call is TRBV7-3, the J call TRBJ2-6, with D uncertain. V shed 0 bases and J shed 4 bases, with 10 bases lying between them. This CDR3 has 16 residues. Germline CDR1 SGHTA, CDR2 FQGTGA. The CDR3 DNA is TGTGCCAGCAGCTTAACGGCAGGCACCGGGGCCAACGTCCTGACTTTC. Its protein is CASSLTAGTGANVLTF.

The rearrangement joins TRBV5-1 to TRBJ2-1; D is possibly TRBD1 or TRBD2 (5 bases each). The CDR3 extends over 12 amino acids. The germline V and J ends were trimmed by 0 bases and 12 bases, with 10 bases remaining between them. CDR1 is SGHRS and CDR2 is YFSETQ in the germline V gene. The DNA of the CDR3 is TGCGCCAGCAGCTTGGCCGGGACGAGGCAGTTCTTC. Translation gives CASSLAGTRQFF.

The chain combines TRBV27 with TRBJ1-1; 8 bases align to TRBD1. The ends lost 5 bases at V and 3 bases at J; junction bases unmatched: 14. Germline V gene sequence: CDR1 MNHEY, CDR2 SMNVEV (reference sequence). The CDR3 sequence is 17 residues long. The CDR3 here is CASSTRTGRRLDTEAFF. In DNA form, the CDR3 reads TGTGCCAGCAGTACCCGGACAGGGAGACGTTTGGACACTGAAGCTTTCTTT.

This sequence joins TRBV19 and TRBJ2-2, with D perhaps matching TRBD1 (6 bases). Germline V gene lookup returns CDR1 LNHDA and CDR2 SQIVND (reference sequence). V was clipped by 7 bases and J by 0 bases, with 18 bases between them. This CDR3 is 17 amino acids long. The CDR3, as DNA: TGTGCCAGTAAACTAACCGGGACACCCTCGAACACCGGGGAGCTGTTTTTT. Protein: CASKLTGTPSNTGELFF.

The chain employs TRBV11-2 and TRBJ2-7; D gene unclear. The V gene lost 3 bases and the J gene lost 2 bases, with 11 bases spanning the gap. Germline V gene sequence: CDR1 SGHAT, CDR2 FQNNGV. This CDR3 has 14 residues. CDR3 sequence (DNA): TGTGCCAGCAGCTTGGTAGGTTCGGCCTACGAGCAGTACTTC. It encodes CASSLVGSAYEQYF.

The rearrangement links TRBV6-1 to TRBJ2-2; 9 nucleotides align to TRBD1. Germline trimming cut 3 bases from V and 4 bases from J; bases unmatched to any gene: 12. Germline V gene lookup returns CDR1 MNHNS and CDR2 SASEGT. This CDR3 region has 18 residues. The CDR3 protein is CASSDTGQGFSGTGELFF. The CDR3 DNA is TGTGCCAGCAGTGACACCGGACAGGGGTTTTCCGGCACCGGGGAGCTGTTTTTT.

The CDR3 DNA sequence: TGCGCCAGCAGCGGCGGGCAGTTAAACACCGGGGAGCTGTTTTTT. It translates to CASSGGQLNTGELFF. The chain has TRBV10-1 and TRBJ2-2, with a possible D match to TRBD2 (5 bases). Germline-derived CDR1 and CDR2 are WNHNN and SYGVQD (reference sequence). The CDR3 runs to 15 residues. Trimming cost V 6 bases and J 2 bases, with 13 bases left between them.

The rearrangement links TRBV20-1 to TRBJ2-7; D is perhaps TRBD1 or TRBD2 (6 bases each). Trimming removed 3 bases from V and 9 bases from J, with 12 bases in between. CDR3 length: 11 amino acids. Germline CDR1 and CDR2: DFQATT and SNEGSKA (reference sequence). CDR3 coding DNA: TGCAGTGCTAGGGTACAGGGAGGGCAGTACTTC. Its translation: CSARVQGGQYF.

In this sample, this clone turned up once. The chain recombines TRBV10-2 with TRBJ1-5; tentative D call: TRBD1 (6 bases). Germline CDR1 and CDR2: WSHSY and SAAADI. The CDR3 contains 14 residues. Trimming took off 5 bases at V and 7 bases at J, with 15 bases between the two ends. The CDR3, as DNA: TGCGCCAGCAGTAGGGCAGGGGTAGGGCAGCCCCAGCATTTT. As protein: CASSRAGVGQPQHF.

The chain employs TRBV20-1 and TRBJ2-3; D unclear. The ends were cut back, 7 bases at V and 1 base at J, with 6 bases in the middle. Per the germline V gene, CDR1 is DFQATT and CDR2 is SNEGSKA (reference sequence). The CDR3 is made up of 11 amino acids. This CDR3 reads CSGERTDTQYF. The CDR3 bases are TGCAGTGGAGAGCGCACAGATACGCAGTATTTT.

V is TRBV6-5 and J is TRBJ2-7, with 8 bases matching TRBD2. The germline V gene encodes CDR1 MNHEY and CDR2 SVGAGI. The CDR3 loop spans 13 amino acids. V was clipped by 11 bases and J by 0 bases; unmatched bases: 6. CDR3 residues: CAGVSGSSYEQYF. DNA of the CDR3: TGTGCCGGGGTAAGCGGGAGCTCCTACGAGCAGTACTTC.

This rearrangement joins TRBV9 to TRBJ2-7; D is unclear. V was pared by 3 bases and J by 3 bases, with 13 bases between. This CDR3 contains 14 residues. The germline V gene encodes CDR1 SGDLS and CDR2 YYNGEE. CDR3: CASSGSGSNYEQYF. As DNA, the CDR3 is TGTGCCAGCAGCGGGTCCGGGTCAAACTACGAGCAGTACTTC.

This chain links TRBV10-3 with TRBJ2-3; 10 bases match TRBD1. The germline gives CDR1 ENHRY, CDR2 SYGVKD. This CDR3 comprises 18 residues. The junction had 9 bases not matched to a gene; V was cut back by 2 bases and J by 1 base. The CDR3 spells CAISEELLGTGGTDTQYF. The CDR3 nucleotides read TGTGCCATCAGTGAGGAGCTTTTGGGGACAGGGGGCACAGATACGCAGTATTTT.